This is a list of T cell receptor beta chains from one sample in a study of T cells in Graves' hyperthyroidism and ophthalmopathy. Using its own MiXCR run on the multiplex PCR reads, TCRdb lists one record per CDR3 protein. The profile shows more than 300,000 distinct CDR3 sequences, more than 11% of them singletons. The material sequenced was blood. The source is a woman aged 55-70 years with Graves' hyperthyroidism. CDR3s include the opening cysteine and the closing phenylalanine or tryptophan. A D gene is named only where the DNA matches it firmly. Not all rows give a size; the values are once, few, many and, for expanded clones, a class.

cdr3_aa cdr3_nt d_call cdr3_length j_call clone_size v_call
CASSPPHPEKTQYF TGTGCCAGCTCACCACCCCACCCTGAGAAGACCCAGTACTTC . 14 TRBJ2-5 many TRBV18
CASSYSIITREETQYF TGTGCCAGCAGTTACTCGATTATTACGCGGGAAGAGACCCAGTACTTC . 16 TRBJ2-5 . TRBV6-2/TRBV6-3
CASSPPGDNEKLFF TGTGCCAGTAGTCCGCCTGGGGATAATGAAAAACTGTTTTTT . 14 TRBJ1-4 once TRBV19
CATSDTQGHQETQYF TGTGCCACCAGTGACACCCAGGGGCATCAAGAGACCCAGTACTTC . 15 TRBJ2-5 many TRBV24-1
CSASGTSGRFGEQFF TGCAGTGCTAGTGGGACTAGCGGGAGGTTTGGTGAGCAGTTCTTC TRBD2 15 TRBJ2-1 few TRBV20-1
CASGDTTVRNIQYF TGTGCCAGCGGAGATACCACCGTAAGGAACATTCAGTACTTC . 14 TRBJ2-4 many TRBV28
CASSPPGADTGELFF TGTGCCAGCAGTCCACCAGGGGCCGACACCGGGGAGCTGTTTTTT . 15 TRBJ2-2 . TRBV3-1
CASSRIRGQGRSTEAFF TGTGCCAGCAGCCGAATCAGGGGGCAAGGGAGGAGCACTGAAGCTTTCTTT TRBD1 17 TRBJ1-1 many TRBV5-5
CASSFGVDTDTQYF TGTGCCAGCAGCTTCGGGGTCGACACAGATACGCAGTATTTT . 14 TRBJ2-3 many TRBV11-2
CASSKTGGSSYGQYF TGTGCCAGCAGTAAAACAGGGGGCAGCTCCTACGGGCAGTACTTC TRBD1 15 TRBJ2-7 . TRBV6-1
CASRPSPSGLGAYEQYF TGTGCCAGCAGACCAAGCCCCTCTGGACTAGGGGCCTACGAGCAGTACTTC TRBD2 17 TRBJ2-7 once TRBV14
CASGFGGGGGETQYF TGTGCCAGCGGCTTCGGGGGGGGGGGAGGGGAGACCCAGTACTTC TRBD2 15 TRBJ2-5 . TRBV7-2
CASRKIETGGVEQYF TGTGCCAGCAGAAAGATAGAGACAGGGGGCGTCGAGCAGTACTTC TRBD1 15 TRBJ2-7 . TRBV2
CATAGRYQETQYF TGTGCCACCGCGGGACGGTACCAAGAGACCCAGTACTTC . 13 TRBJ2-5 many TRBV15
CAFGTSVSSEQYF TGTGCCTTCGGGACTAGCGTTTCATCCGAGCAGTACTTC TRBD2 13 TRBJ2-7 many TRBV30
CASSEARGWSMNTEAFF TGTGCCAGCAGTGAAGCTCGAGGTTGGTCAATGAACACTGAAGCTTTCTTT . 17 TRBJ1-1 many TRBV6-1
CASSGIPGQGSEKLFF TGCGCCAGCAGCGGGATCCCGGGACAGGGCAGTGAAAAACTGTTTTTT TRBD1 16 TRBJ1-4 many TRBV5-1
CASSTTGEVTDTQYF TGTGCCAGCAGTACGACAGGCGAAGTCACAGATACGCAGTATTTT . 15 TRBJ2-3 many TRBV12-3/TRBV12-4
CASSWARTDTQYF TGTGCCAGCAGCTGGGCGCGCACAGATACGCAGTATTTT . 13 TRBJ2-3 few TRBV7-3
CSATRKKRWSPQHF TGCAGTGCCACCCGAAAGAAGCGTTGGAGTCCCCAGCATTTT . 14 TRBJ1-5 many TRBV20-1
CATRTGTGANTEAFF TGTGCCACCAGGACCGGGACAGGGGCGAACACTGAAGCTTTCTTT TRBD1 15 TRBJ1-1 few TRBV24-1
CASSMTSGRAVTGELFF TGTGCCAGCAGCATGACTAGCGGGAGAGCGGTCACCGGGGAGCTGTTTTTT TRBD2 17 TRBJ2-2 many TRBV7-2
CAIRANRGDGYTF TGTGCTATCCGGGCCAATCGGGGGGATGGCTACACCTTC . 13 TRBJ1-2 . TRBV6-1
CSASPSGGRDGYTF TGCAGTGCTAGCCCCAGCGGGGGGCGAGATGGCTACACCTTC . 14 TRBJ1-2 many TRBV20-1
CASSQDLSYEQYF TGCGCCAGCAGCCAGGACCTCTCCTACGAGCAGTACTTC . 13 TRBJ2-7 . TRBV4-1
CASSLQSQETQYF TGCGCCAGCAGTCTACAGTCCCAAGAGACCCAGTACTTC . 13 TRBJ2-5 few TRBV4-1
CSVDPRISNEQFF TGCAGCGTTGACCCGAGGATCTCCAATGAGCAGTTCTTC . 13 TRBJ2-1 many TRBV29-1
CATSRNRGLNYGYTF TGTGCCACCAGTAGAAACAGGGGGCTTAACTATGGCTACACCTTC TRBD1 15 TRBJ1-2 many TRBV15
CASSPWGTSQETQYF TGTGCCAGCAGCCCCTGGGGGACTAGCCAAGAGACCCAGTACTTC TRBD2 15 TRBJ2-5 many TRBV7-2
CATSDYTGASYNEQFF TGTGCCACCAGTGACTATACAGGGGCGTCCTACAATGAGCAGTTCTTC TRBD1 16 TRBJ2-1 many TRBV24-1
CASSPAGGGETQYF TGTGCCAGCAGCCCGGCGGGGGGCGGGGAGACCCAGTACTTC TRBD2 14 TRBJ2-5 many TRBV11-2
CASSLGGTTGTQYF TGTGCCAGCAGTTTGGGCGGGACAACGGGGACCCAGTACTTC . 14 TRBJ2-5 . TRBV28
CASAGEGAEEKLFF TGTGCCAGCGCCGGGGAGGGGGCGGAGGAAAAACTGTTTTTT TRBD1 14 TRBJ1-4 many TRBV12-3/TRBV12-4
CASSSEVGNEQFF TGTGCCAGCAGCTCGGAGGTGGGGAATGAGCAGTTCTTC . 13 TRBJ2-1 few TRBV7-6
CSARDRGPTRGTQYF TGCAGTGCTAGGGACAGGGGACCGACGAGAGGGACCCAGTACTTC TRBD1 15 TRBJ2-5 many TRBV20-1
CAIRPGLAGQETQYF TGTGCCATCAGACCGGGACTAGCGGGCCAAGAGACCCAGTACTTC TRBD2 15 TRBJ2-5 . TRBV10-3
CASGGGTSAITDTQYF TGTGCTAGTGGGGGGGGGACTAGCGCAATCACAGATACGCAGTATTTT TRBD2 16 TRBJ2-3 . TRBV12-5
CASSPQWNQPQHF TGTGCCAGCAGCCCCCAATGGAATCAGCCCCAGCATTTT . 13 TRBJ1-5 . TRBV2
CASSYPGTGALTDTQYF TGTGCCAGCAGTTATCCGGGGACAGGGGCCCTCACAGATACGCAGTATTTT TRBD1 17 TRBJ2-3 few TRBV6-1
CASSWDTLNTEAFF TGTGCCAGCAGTTGGGACACCTTGAACACTGAAGCTTTCTTT . 14 TRBJ1-1 many TRBV6-5
CASSEGEEETQYF TGTGCCAGCAGCGAGGGGGAAGAGGAGACCCAGTACTTC . 13 TRBJ2-5 many TRBV9
CASSNDRGRNTEAFF TGTGCCAGCAGTAACGACAGGGGGAGGAACACTGAAGCTTTCTTT TRBD1 15 TRBJ1-1 few TRBV6-1
CASSSGNRAFETQYF TGTGCCAGCAGCTCCGGGAACAGGGCGTTCGAGACCCAGTACTTC . 15 TRBJ2-5 . TRBV7-9
CASNSGQGSYEQYF TGTGCCAGCAACTCCGGACAGGGGAGCTACGAGCAGTACTTC TRBD1 14 TRBJ2-7 many TRBV2
CASSLRGKFTDTQYF TGTGCCAGCAGCCTGAGGGGGAAGTTTACAGATACGCAGTATTTT . 15 TRBJ2-3 many TRBV28
CASSPASGDSYNEQFF TGTGCCAGCAGTCCTGCTAGCGGGGACTCCTACAATGAGCAGTTCTTC TRBD2 16 TRBJ2-1 many TRBV7-9
CASSSYGGPEAFF TGTGCCAGCAGTTCCTATGGGGGCCCTGAAGCTTTCTTT . 13 TRBJ1-1 many TRBV28
CASSFGQGRIEAFF TGTGCCAGCAGTTTTGGACAGGGAAGGATTGAAGCTTTCTTT TRBD1 14 TRBJ1-1 many TRBV2
CSVGLGNLQETQYF TGCAGCGTTGGGTTGGGTAACCTCCAAGAGACCCAGTACTTC . 14 TRBJ2-5 many TRBV29-1